This T cell receptor (beta chain) was sequenced during a study of T cells in tuberculosis (dated by TCRdb to the late 2010s). In the study overall: The study combined CD1B tetramers and high-throughput TCR immunosequencing to characterize T cells specific for the mycobacterial lipid antigen glucose monomycolate (GMM). The investigation overall reported the following: T cells binding the CD1B-GMM tetramer with low affinity may have been missed by the stringent sort gate.

Because TCR-alpha and TCR-beta chains were sequenced unpaired, no chain pairing information was available. TCR libraries were generated with the immunoSEQ multiplex PCR assay, using TCR-beta and/or TCR-alpha/delta assays for each sample. The amplified TCR libraries were sequenced on the Illumina high-throughput platform. As for how the authors treated the data: Clustering and dimensionality reduction were performed using pairwise TCRdist distances among GMM-specific receptors from ex vivo sorted or in vitro expanded T cells. Sequence motifs defined by gene usage and CDR3 content were tested for enrichment in tetramer-positive versus tetramer-negative populations. This immuneACCESS table, as held by TCRdb, lists in-frame sequences with V and J called but not all clones. Of the missing ones, under half trace to an unresolved V gene in checked studies; the others have no known cause. That table supplies the V and J calls and clone size; D and trimming were determined from the DNA. The sample table lists 54,000 or so clones, approximately 80% of them with a count of one. Around 13% of the sample is held by the ten biggest clonotypes.

The CDR3 holds 16 amino acids from the cysteine to the phenylalanine. This entry keeps only the CDR3 DNA: 48 bases, framed from base 1. From a lookup of the germline V gene, CDR1 and CDR2 are SGDLS and YYNGEE. The germline V end is reduced by 3 bases and the J end by 6 bases; junction bases left unmatched: 11. PBMC were thawed, rested overnight, stained with GMM-loaded CD1B tetramer, a Live/Dead dye and anti-CD3, and then sorted on a FACS Aria II. CD1B tetramers were loaded with C32 glucose monomycolate purified from Rhodococcus equi. Before cryopreservation, the PBMC later used for tetramer sorting had been depleted of CD14-expressing monocytes as part of a separate study. From each donor, approximately 92,000 tetramer-negative cells were sorted and analyzed together with the tetramer-positive cells. Antigen-specific T cells were sorted from four healthy South African adults using GMM-loaded CD1B tetramers.

A remark on this clone: It has no much larger one-base neighbor in the sample; base qualities were not kept.

Sequences were obtained from CD1b-GMM tetramer-negative cells sorted from PBMCs. What this sample's cell subset or site label stands for: T cells not binding CD1B-GMM tetramer, sorted from same donor. This clonotype was obtained from an adult woman with latent tuberculosis. Recombination joined TRBV9 with TRBJ2-1; TRBD1 lines up with 8 middle nucleotides. The bases read TGTGCCAGCAGCGCCTCTGGCCAGGGGGCATTCAATGAGCAGTTCTTC. The translation is CASSASGQGAFNEQFF.